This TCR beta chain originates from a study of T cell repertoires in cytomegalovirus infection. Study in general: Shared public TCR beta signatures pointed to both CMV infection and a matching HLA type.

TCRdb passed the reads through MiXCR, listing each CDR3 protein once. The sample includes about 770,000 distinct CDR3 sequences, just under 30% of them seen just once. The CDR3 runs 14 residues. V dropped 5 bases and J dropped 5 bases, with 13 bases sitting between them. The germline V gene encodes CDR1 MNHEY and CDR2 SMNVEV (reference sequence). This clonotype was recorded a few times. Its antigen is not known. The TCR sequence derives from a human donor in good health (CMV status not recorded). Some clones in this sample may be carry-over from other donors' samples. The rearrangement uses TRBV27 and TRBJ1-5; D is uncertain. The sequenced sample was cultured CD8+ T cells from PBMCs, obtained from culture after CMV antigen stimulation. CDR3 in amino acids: CASSPITRDQPQHF. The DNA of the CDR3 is TGTGCCAGCAGTCCAATAACCCGGGATCAGCCCCAGCATTTT.